This TCR beta chain is drawn from a study of T-cell memory formation after mild COVID-19. For the study at large: TCR clusters were mostly confined to one donor each. Study-wide findings and caveats: Cross-reactive memory apparently joined, as some responding clones appeared in pre-infection memory. CD4/CD8 balance characterized clones contracting day 15 to 85, and CD4+ skew characterized later expanders. Clones which contracted sat mainly in CM and EM if CD4+, and in EMRA if CD8+.

In the case of this clonotype: Its antigen is unidentified.

MiXCR, applied by TCRdb to the 5' RACE reads, yields one record per CDR3 protein. Among 120,000 to 150,000 distinct CDR3 sequences, 13% to 15% were seen once, and the ten largest hold less than 30%. CDR3 length: 14 amino acids. Germline CDR1 and CDR2: SGHNT and YYREEE (reference sequence). The V gene lost 4 bases and the J gene lost 9 bases, with 17 bases spanning the gap. The chain has TRBV5-4 and TRBJ2-1, with D maybe TRBD2 (5 bases). The clonotype originates from an adult woman who had mild COVID-19 (a few samples of this study predate the infection). Cell type and time point are not known. Input material: PBMCs or a T cell subset sorted from them (not recorded which). The CDR3 DNA reads TGTGCCAGCAGCCCCGGTCGGGGATTTGGTGAGCAGTTCTTC. Translation: CASSPGRGFGEQFF.